The sequence of this T cell receptor beta chain was determined in a study of OX40 agonist ivuxolimab in advanced cancers. Broadly, across the study: Ivuxolimab, which targeted the costimulatory receptor OX40 (CD134), was an agonistic, fully human IgG2 monoclonal antibody. Intravenous ivuxolimab was administered to patients every 2 weeks at six dose levels: 0.01, 0.1, 0.3, 1.5, 3 and 10 mg/kg. Of the roughly 52 dose-escalation patients, hepatocellular carcinoma was present in roughly 19, melanoma in roughly 15, renal cell carcinoma in 9 and head and neck cancer in 9. In the dose-escalation cohort, roughly 82% of patients were male, and the mean age was 60 years with a range of roughly 20 to 85. Patients were allowed to have had prior anti-PD-1, anti-PD-L1 or anti-CTLA-4 therapy, and approximately 41% of the dose-escalation patients had previously received checkpoint inhibitors. Partial responses occurred in three dose-escalation patients, of whom one had hepatocellular carcinoma and two had cutaneous melanoma. Peripheral TCRbeta sequencing was intended to test whether TCR sequence diversity was altered and clonal T-cell expansion was caused by ivuxolimab. The monotherapy dose-escalation portion (N = 52 patients) of the phase I ivuxolimab trial is reported in the paper.

For sequencing of the TCRbeta CDR3 region, genomic DNA was extracted from the sorted cells. TCRbeta CDR3 regions were sequenced using the immunoSEQ Assay. TCRdb obtained this table from immuneACCESS and retained in-frame rearrangements with V and J assigned. These tables miss some clones; where compared with another copy, unresolved V genes account for less than half of the shortfall, and the remainder is unexplained. The sample table shows over 75,000 clones, and just over 90% are seen once. The ten largest clones capture 0.43% of the sample. Comment on this clone: This clone's antigen is unknown. Per-base quality was not reported, and no clone a single base away is much larger than it.

Broader findings and caveats from the paper: Low levels of normalized T-cell clonal expansion were also seen in some nonresponding patients. In the 0.1-3.0 mg/kg groups, partial responders were among the patients with the lowest normalized peripheral clonal expansion, particularly in CD8+ T cells. The antigen specificity of the clonally expanded peripheral T cells was not determined. After ivuxolimab, expanded clones were on average more numerous among CD8+ T cells than among CD4+ T cells. At doses of 0.1 to 3.0 mg/kg, clonal expansion of both CD4+ and CD8+ T cells in blood was seen between baseline and week 6.

The V and J ends are trimmed by 6 bases and 2 bases, leaving 11 bases between them. Inclusive of the bounding cysteine and phenylalanine, the CDR3 is 14 residues long. Only the CDR3 region is kept as DNA, spanning 42 bases read in frame from base 1. CDR1 and CDR2, looked up from the germline V gene, are SGHAT and FQNNGV. Patients with a history of autoimmune disease or receiving systemic immunosuppression were excluded from the trial. Peripheral blood for TCR sequencing was collected from all dose cohorts at baseline, on cycle 4 day 1, and on cycle 7 day 1. The samples were drawn from a first-in-human, open-label, multicenter phase I dose-escalation trial of ivuxolimab. The trial enrolled adults with locally advanced or metastatic head and neck squamous cell, hepatocellular, melanoma or renal cell carcinoma. Before TCR sequencing, CD4+ and CD8+ T cells were separately sorted from peripheral blood.

The chain uses TRBV11-2 and TRBJ1-3; the best D guess is TRBD1, with 5 bases matching. The input for sequencing was CD4+ or CD8+ T cells sorted from blood, taken in a trial of the OX40 agonist ivuxolimab. The source of this sequence is an adult with an advanced solid tumor such as melanoma, head and neck, liver or kidney cancer. The DNA is as follows: TGTGCCAGCAGACCCTCGACAGCTGGAAACACCATATATTTT. Its translation reads: CASRPSTAGNTIYF.